The present TCR beta chain was sequenced within a study of blood T cell repertoires in COVID-19. The overall study: Samples of COVID-19 (acute and convalescent) were obtained from the United States, Italy and Spain. The cDNA or gDNA used as material had been derived from T cells, B-cell-depleted T cells, or PBMCs.

Original data processing: Nucleated cell counts were estimated from reference gene primer amplification. The method was immunoSEQ multiplex PCR; TCRdb's version includes in-frame clones alone and lacks a portion of them. V and J calls and clone size are as listed in that table; D and trimming were resolved from the DNA. Here the sample spans around 43,000 clones, 80% to 90% being singletons. Material: peripheral blood. The TCR sequence derives from a human donor in a cohort sampled during active COVID-19.

CDR3 protein: CAWSGTGGYQPQHF. The CDR3 DNA follows: TGTGCCTGGAGCGGGACAGGGGGCTATCAGCCCCAGCATTTT. The V gene is TRBV30, the J gene TRBJ1-5, with TRBD1 matching over 12 bases. Germline V gene sequence: CDR1 GTSNPN, CDR2 SVGIG (reference sequence). With V trimmed by 3 bases and J by 5 bases, 2 bases remained unmatched. CDR3 length: 14 residues.